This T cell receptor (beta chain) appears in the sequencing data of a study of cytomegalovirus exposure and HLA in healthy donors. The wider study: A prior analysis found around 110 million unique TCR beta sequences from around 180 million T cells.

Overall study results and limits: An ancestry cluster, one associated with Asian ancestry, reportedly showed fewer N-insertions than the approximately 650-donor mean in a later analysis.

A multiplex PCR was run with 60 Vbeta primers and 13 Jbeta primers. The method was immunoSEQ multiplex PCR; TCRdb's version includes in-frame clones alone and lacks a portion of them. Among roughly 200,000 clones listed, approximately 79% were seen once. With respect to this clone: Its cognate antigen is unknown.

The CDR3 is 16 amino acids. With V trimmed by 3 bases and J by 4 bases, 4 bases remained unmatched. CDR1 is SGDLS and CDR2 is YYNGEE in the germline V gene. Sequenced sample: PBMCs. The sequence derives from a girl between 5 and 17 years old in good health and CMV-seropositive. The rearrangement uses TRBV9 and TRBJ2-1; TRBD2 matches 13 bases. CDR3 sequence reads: CASSARLAGGYNEQFF. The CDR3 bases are TGTGCCAGCAGCGCCCGACTAGCGGGGGGTTACAATGAGCAGTTCTTC. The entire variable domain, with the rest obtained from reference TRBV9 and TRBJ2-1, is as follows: DSGVTQTPKHLITATGQRVTLRCSPRSGDLSVYWYQQSLDQGLQFLIQYYNGEERAKGNILERFSAQQFPDLHSELNLSSLELGDSALYFCASSARLAGGYNEQFFGPGTRLTVL.